Listed here are 7 T cell receptor beta chains from one sample, sequenced in a study of blood T cell repertoires in COVID-19. Produced via immunoSEQ multiplex PCR; TCRdb's table is partial and in-frame only. The repertoire holds about 190,000 clones, with roughly 84% as singletons. The sequencing sample was made of PBMCs or T cells enriched from blood (not recorded which). These receptor sequences come from a woman under 40 who had recovered from COVID-19.

V and J are TRBV3-1 (or the pseudogene TRBV3-2) and TRBJ2-4; 8 nucleotides align to TRBD1. The V and J ends lost 4 bases and 6 bases, in that order; junction bases with no gene match: 8. Germline V CDR1 and CDR2: LGHDT, YNNKEL (reference sequence). This CDR3 is built from 15 residues. In DNA form, the CDR3 reads TGTGCCAGCAGCCGTTCGGGACAGGTGGCAAACATTCAGTACTTC. Translated: CASSRSGQVANIQYF.

The chain employs TRBV5-1 and TRBJ2-1, with unresolved D. The V and J ends lost 0 bases and 10 bases respectively, with 8 bases between them. Germline CDR1 is SGHRS and CDR2 is YFSETQ. CDR3 length: 12 residues. The CDR3 reads CASSLANLEQFF. The CDR3 DNA follows: TGCGCCAGCAGCTTGGCCAACTTAGAGCAGTTCTTC.

This CDR3 reads CASSAGGLSYNEQFF. Written as DNA, the CDR3 is TGTGCCAGCAGCGCAGGGGGCCTCTCCTACAATGAGCAGTTCTTC. The rearrangement uses TRBV7-3 and TRBJ2-1, with 8 bases matching TRBD1. The junction had 3 bases not matched to a gene; V was cut back by 5 bases and J by 0 bases. The germline V gene has CDR1 SGHTA and CDR2 FQGTGA. This CDR3 has 15 residues. The full variable domain, with the rest looked up from reference TRBV7-3 and TRBJ2-1, is GAGVSQTPSNKVTEKGKYVELRCDPISGHTALYWYRQSLGQGPEFLIYFQGTGAADDSGLPNDRFFAVRPEGSVSTLKIQRTERGDSAVYLCASSAGGLSYNEQFFGPGTRLTVL.

At least ten counts were recorded for this clone. The sample carries other DNA sequences with the same CDR3. This chain joins TRBV4-2 and TRBJ1-1, with D uncertain. The V gene lost 1 base and the J gene lost 3 bases, with 3 bases spanning the gap. The CDR3 runs 12 residues. Germline lookup yields CDR1 LGHNA and CDR2 YNFKEQ. In DNA form, the CDR3 reads TGTGCCAGCAGCCAAGTCGACACTGAAGCTTTCTTT. Amino acid sequence: CASSQVDTEAFF.

This clone was counted a few times. The chain is built from TRBV28 and TRBJ1-1, with 8 bases matching TRBD1. Germline CDR1 is MDHEN and CDR2 is SYDVKM. This CDR3 is built from 14 residues. With V trimmed by 6 bases and J by 4 bases, 7 bases remained unmatched. The CDR3 spells CASRLAGGVTEAFF. CDR3 nucleotide sequence: TGTGCCAGCAGGCTAGCAGGGGGCGTCACTGAAGCTTTCTTT.

The J gene is TRBJ1-3, the V gene TRBV19, with 10 bases matching TRBD1. Trimming at V came to 5 bases and at J to 0 bases, leaving 10 bases not matched to a gene. The CDR3 consists of 18 residues. Looked up from germline, CDR1 is LNHDA and CDR2 is SQIVND (reference sequence). The CDR3 sequence is CASSPPGTGVLSGNTIYF. The CDR3 DNA reads as TGTGCCAGTAGTCCCCCCGGGACAGGGGTCCTCTCTGGAAACACCATATATTTT. The variable domain in full, completed from reference TRBV19 and TRBJ1-3, reads DGGITQSPKYLFRKEGQNVTLSCEQNLNHDAMYWYRQDPGQGLRLIYYSQIVNDFQKGDIAEGYSVSREKKESFPLTVTSAQKNPTAFYLCASSPPGTGVLSGNTIYFGEGSWLTVV.

V is TRBV6-5 and J is TRBJ1-3, with D possibly TRBD1 on 5 matching bases. Per the germline V gene, CDR1 is MNHEY and CDR2 is SVGAGI. CDR3 length equals 14 residues. Trimming removed 5 bases at V and 2 bases at J, with 10 bases between. The CDR3, as DNA: TGTGCCAGCAGTAGACCAGGGACTGGAAACACCATATATTTT. Translating gives CASSRPGTGNTIYF.